These T cell receptor beta chains were read from a single sample in a study of identical twins. In TCRdb, the 5' RACE reads were re-called with MiXCR into one record per CDR3 protein. Here the sample spans some 230,000 distinct CDR3 sequences, under 8.5% being singletons. These data also featured in a second study, about T cells expressing NK-cell markers.

What was sequenced was CD8+ T cells sorted from blood. All receptors come from a woman under 30 in good health. Both conserved end residues are part of each CDR3. The D gene is left open where the match is weak. Expanded clones get a size class; other rows say once, few or many, or leave the size out.

TRBV12-3/TRBV12-4	NA	TRBJ2-2	many	CASSLGANGELFF	TGTGCCAGCAGTTTAGGGGCTAACGGGGAGCTGTTTTTT
TRBV29-1	TRBD2	TRBJ2-1	many	CSVEDGGLAGGNNEQFF	TGCAGCGTTGAAGATGGAGGACTAGCGGGAGGTAACAATGAGCAGTTCTTC
TRBV27	NA	TRBJ2-7	NA	CASSEGHEQYF	TGTGCCAGCAGTGAGGGCCACGAGCAGTACTTC
TRBV12-3/TRBV12-4	NA	TRBJ2-1	many	CASSPGWGYNEQFF	TGTGCCAGCAGTCCCGGTTGGGGGTACAATGAGCAGTTCTTC
TRBV27	NA	TRBJ2-1	NA	CASSMIGSDEQFF	TGTGCCAGCAGTATGATAGGATCGGATGAGCAGTTCTTC
TRBV6-5	NA	TRBJ1-1	few	CASSSPHRENRRTEAFF	TGTGCCAGCAGTTCCCCACACAGGGAAAATAGACGGACTGAAGCTTTCTTT
TRBV27	NA	TRBJ2-1	few	CATWGLPQNEQFF	TGTGCCACCTGGGGTCTACCCCAAAATGAGCAGTTCTTC
TRBV10-3	TRBD2	TRBJ2-1	many	CAIKGAIGTSGTSYNEQFF	TGTGCCATCAAGGGAGCGATAGGGACTAGCGGGACCTCCTACAATGAGCAGTTCTTC
TRBV15	TRBD1	TRBJ1-4	NA	CATSSSGQGRRGSEKLFF	TGTGCCACCAGTTCCTCAGGACAGGGTAGGCGGGGGAGTGAAAAACTGTTTTTT
TRBV11-2	NA	TRBJ2-7	few	CASSLASHGRSSYEQYF	TGTGCCAGCAGCTTAGCCAGTCACGGTAGAAGCTCCTACGAGCAGTACTTC
TRBV10-2	NA	TRBJ2-5	many	CASASAEQETQYF	TGCGCCAGCGCCAGCGCGGAACAAGAGACCCAGTACTTC
TRBV27	NA	TRBJ2-7	few	CASSFQNGGYEQYF	TGTGCCAGCAGTTTTCAAAATGGGGGCTACGAGCAGTACTTC
TRBV2	NA	TRBJ2-5	many	CASSDLATDNQYF	TGTGCCAGCAGTGACCTGGCAACCGACAACCAGTACTTC
TRBV6-1	NA	TRBJ2-3	few	CASSDRAFSTDTQYF	TGTGCCAGCAGTGACAGGGCATTCAGCACAGATACGCAGTATTTT
TRBV7-9	NA	TRBJ1-2	few	CASSLAQAVYTF	TGTGCCAGCAGCTTAGCTCAGGCTGTATACACCTTC
TRBV11-2	NA	TRBJ2-1	NA	CASSTKSWGGDEQFF	TGTGCCAGCAGCACTAAGTCGTGGGGGGGCGATGAGCAGTTCTTC
TRBV13	NA	TRBJ1-1	many	CASSLGQLNTEAFF	TGTGCCAGCAGCTTAGGACAGTTGAACACTGAAGCTTTCTTT
TRBV7-9	TRBD1	TRBJ1-2	few	CASSFVTGDGYTF	TGTGCCAGCAGCTTCGTGACAGGGGATGGCTACACCTTC
TRBV12-3/TRBV12-4	TRBD2	TRBJ2-5	few	CASSPRGLAEEETQYF	TGTGCCAGCAGTCCTAGAGGACTAGCGGAGGAAGAGACCCAGTACTTC
TRBV27	TRBD2	TRBJ2-1	many	CASSLGGGKQQFF	TGTGCCAGCAGTTTAGGGGGAGGGAAACAGCAGTTCTTC
TRBV7-9	NA	TRBJ2-1	many	CASSPSDHEQFF	TGTGCCAGCAGCCCCTCGGACCACGAGCAGTTCTTC
TRBV12-3/TRBV12-4	NA	TRBJ2-1	many	CASSLLSQGFAYNEQFF	TGTGCCAGCAGTTTACTATCCCAGGGTTTCGCCTACAATGAGCAGTTCTTC
TRBV6-1	NA	TRBJ2-7	NA	CASSVGEYSYEQYF	TGTGCCAGCAGTGTCGGGGAATACTCCTACGAGCAGTACTTC
TRBV7-9	NA	TRBJ1-2	many	CASSLDPLYTF	TGTGCCAGCAGCTTAGATCCCCTCTACACCTTC
TRBV2	NA	TRBJ1-2	few	CASPGMQGNYGYTF	TGTGCCAGCCCAGGGATGCAGGGGAACTATGGCTACACCTTC
TRBV20-1	NA	TRBJ1-2	many	CSAEFEGGRYGYTF	TGCAGTGCTGAGTTCGAGGGCGGGCGCTATGGCTACACCTTC
TRBV6-4	TRBD2	TRBJ2-3	many	CASSDISGGADTQYF	TGTGCCAGCAGTGACATTAGCGGGGGAGCAGATACGCAGTATTTT
TRBV12-3/TRBV12-4	NA	TRBJ1-1	many	CASSLRTMGTEAFF	TGTGCCAGCAGTTTGCGGACAATGGGCACTGAAGCTTTCTTT